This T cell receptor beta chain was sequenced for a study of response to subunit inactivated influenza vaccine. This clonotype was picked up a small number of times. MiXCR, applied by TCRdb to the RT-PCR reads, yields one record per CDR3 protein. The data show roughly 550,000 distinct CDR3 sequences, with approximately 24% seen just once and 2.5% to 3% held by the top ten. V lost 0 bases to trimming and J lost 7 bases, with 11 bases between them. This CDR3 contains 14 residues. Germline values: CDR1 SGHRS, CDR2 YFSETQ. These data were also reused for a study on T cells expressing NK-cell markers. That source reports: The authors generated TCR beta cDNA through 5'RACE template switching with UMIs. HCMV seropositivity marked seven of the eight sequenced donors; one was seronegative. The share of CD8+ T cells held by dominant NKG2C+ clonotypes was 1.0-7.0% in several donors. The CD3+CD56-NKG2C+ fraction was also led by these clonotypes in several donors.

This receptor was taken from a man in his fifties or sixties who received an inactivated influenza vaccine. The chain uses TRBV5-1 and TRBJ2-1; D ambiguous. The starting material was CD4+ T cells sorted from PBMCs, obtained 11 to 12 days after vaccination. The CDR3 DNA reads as TGCGCCAGCAGCTTGGATTGGGTTAAGAATGAGCAGTTCTTC. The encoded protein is CASSLDWVKNEQFF. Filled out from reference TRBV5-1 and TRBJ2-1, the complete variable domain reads KAGVTQTPRYLIKTRGQQVTLSCSPISGHRSVSWYQQTPGQGLQFLFEYFSETQRNKGNFPGRFSGRQFSNSRSEMNVSTLELGDSALYLCASSLDWVKNEQFFGPGTRLTVL.